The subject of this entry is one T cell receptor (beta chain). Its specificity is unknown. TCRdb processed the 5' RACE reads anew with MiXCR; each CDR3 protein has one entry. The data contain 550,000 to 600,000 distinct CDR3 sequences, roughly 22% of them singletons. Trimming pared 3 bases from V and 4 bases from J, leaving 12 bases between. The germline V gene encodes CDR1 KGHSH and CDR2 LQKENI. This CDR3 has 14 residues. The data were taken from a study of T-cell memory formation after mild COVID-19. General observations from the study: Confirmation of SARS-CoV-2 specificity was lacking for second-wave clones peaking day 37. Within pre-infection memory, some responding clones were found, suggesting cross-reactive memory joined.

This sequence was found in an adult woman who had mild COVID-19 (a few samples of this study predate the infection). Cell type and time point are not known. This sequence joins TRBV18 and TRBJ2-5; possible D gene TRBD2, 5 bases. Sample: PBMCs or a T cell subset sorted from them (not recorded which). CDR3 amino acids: CASSPGILRETQYF. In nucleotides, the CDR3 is TGTGCCAGCTCACCCGGGATTTTGCGAGAGACCCAGTACTTC.